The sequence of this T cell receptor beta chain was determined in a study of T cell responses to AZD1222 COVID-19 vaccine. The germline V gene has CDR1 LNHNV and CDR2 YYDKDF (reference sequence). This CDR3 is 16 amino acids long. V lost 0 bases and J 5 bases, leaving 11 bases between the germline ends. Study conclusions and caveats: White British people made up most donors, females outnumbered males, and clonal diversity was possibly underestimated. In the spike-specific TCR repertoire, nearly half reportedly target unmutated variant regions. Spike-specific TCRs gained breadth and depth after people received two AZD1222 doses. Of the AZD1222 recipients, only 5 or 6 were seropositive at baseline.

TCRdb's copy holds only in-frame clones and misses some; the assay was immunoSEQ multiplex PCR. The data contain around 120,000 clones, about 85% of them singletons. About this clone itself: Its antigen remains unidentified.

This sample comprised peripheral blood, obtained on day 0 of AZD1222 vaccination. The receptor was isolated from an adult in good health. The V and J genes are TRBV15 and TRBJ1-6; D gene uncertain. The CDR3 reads CATSRDRWNDNSPLHF. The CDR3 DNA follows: TGTGCCACCAGCAGAGATAGGTGGAACGATAATTCACCCCTCCACTTT. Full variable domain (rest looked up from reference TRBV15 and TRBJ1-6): DAMVIQNPRYQVTQFGKPVTLSCSQTLNHNVMYWYQQKSSQAPKLLFHYYDKDFNNEADTPDNFQSRRPNTSFCFLDIRSPGLGDTAMYLCATSRDRWNDNSPLHFGNGTRLTVT.